What follows describes a single TCR beta chain. This sample is part of a study of blood T cell repertoires in COVID-19. Study as a whole: T cells, B-cell-depleted T cells, or PBMCs provided the cDNA or gDNA that served as material.

The germline gives CDR1 LGHDT, CDR2 YNNKEL (reference sequence). V dropped 3 bases and J dropped 0 bases, with 18 bases sitting between them. The length of the CDR3 is 18 residues. Authors' analysis steps: Reference gene primer amplification yielded estimated nucleated cell counts. Clones were read by immunoSEQ multiplex PCR, and TCRdb kept only the in-frame ones, dropping some. V, J and clone size are those of that table, while D and trimming were read from the DNA. The table includes 250,000 to 300,000 clones, approximately 90% detected once. Sequencing was done on a sample of peripheral blood. The J gene is TRBJ1-3, the V gene TRBV3-1 (or the pseudogene TRBV3-2), with D unclear. This receptor was taken from a woman between 45 and 60 years old who had recovered from COVID-19. Here the CDR3 reads CASSHIARAWSSGNTIYF. CDR3 DNA: TGTGCCAGCAGCCACATAGCGAGGGCCTGGAGCTCTGGAAACACCATATATTTT.